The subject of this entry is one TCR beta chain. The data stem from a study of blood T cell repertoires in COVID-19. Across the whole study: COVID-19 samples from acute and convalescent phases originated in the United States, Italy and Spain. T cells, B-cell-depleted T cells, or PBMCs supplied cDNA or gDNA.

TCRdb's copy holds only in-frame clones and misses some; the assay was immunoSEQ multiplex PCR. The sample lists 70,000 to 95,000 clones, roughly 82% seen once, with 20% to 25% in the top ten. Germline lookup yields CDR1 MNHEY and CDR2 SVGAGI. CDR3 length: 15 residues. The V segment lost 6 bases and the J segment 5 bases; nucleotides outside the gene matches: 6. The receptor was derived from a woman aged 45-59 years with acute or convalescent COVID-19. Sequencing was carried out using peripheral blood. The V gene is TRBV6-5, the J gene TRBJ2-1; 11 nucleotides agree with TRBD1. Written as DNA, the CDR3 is TGTGCCAGCAGCCGCTGGGACAGGGGGGACAATGAGCAGTTCTTC. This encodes CASSRWDRGDNEQFF.